What follows are 26 T cell receptor beta chains derived from one specimen sequenced in a study of blood T cell repertoires in COVID-19. Sequenced by immunoSEQ multiplex PCR; TCRdb stores in-frame clones only, minus some. The sample carries over 250,000 clones, 86% recorded once. The material sequenced was peripheral blood. These receptors were collected from a woman aged 70 to 79 with COVID-19, enrolled during active disease.

The chain links TRBV5-1 to TRBJ1-1, with 10 bases aligning to TRBD1. Losses at the gene ends were 7 bases for V and 8 bases for J; bases not matched to a gene: 8. Germline V gives CDR1 SGHRS, CDR2 YFSETQ. The CDR3 spans 13 residues. CDR3: CASGTTGGGEAFF. In DNA, the CDR3 is TGCGCCAGCGGAACGACAGGGGGCGGGGAAGCTTTCTTT.

This chain links TRBV4-3 with TRBJ2-5, with TRBD2 identical over 8 bases. The CDR3 totals 15 residues. Germline V lookup: CDR1 LGHNA, CDR2 YSLEER. The V segment lost 4 bases and the J segment 3 bases; nucleotides outside the gene matches: 7. In nucleotides, the CDR3 is TGCGCCAGCAGCCCCGAGCGGGGGCCTAAAGAGACCCAGTACTTC. It yields the protein CASSPERGPKETQYF.

The chain's CDR3 is CASSLTGGSPLHF. The CDR3 DNA is TGTGCCAGCAGCTTGACAGGTGGATCACCCCTCCACTTT. This sequence joins TRBV27 and TRBJ1-6, with a weak D call TRBD1 (6 bases). The length of the CDR3 is 13 residues. Per the germline V gene, CDR1 is MNHEY and CDR2 is SMNVEV (reference sequence). With 6 bases removed from V and 10 bases from J, the gap between germline ends came to 13 bases.

The V gene is TRBV2, the J gene TRBJ1-1; D unresolved. The germline V gene has CDR1 SNHLY and CDR2 FYNNEI. The CDR3 totals 13 residues. The germline V and J ends were trimmed by 2 bases and 1 base, with 5 bases remaining between them. The CDR3 protein is CASSELGNTEAFF. The CDR3 coding sequence is TGTGCCAGCAGTGAACTAGGGAACACTGAAGCTTTCTTT.

This clone was detected only a few times. V gene TRBV6-2 or TRBV6-3 combines with J gene TRBJ1-1; D uncertain. V lost 2 bases, J lost 7 bases, and 5 bases lay in between. CDR3 length: 11 amino acids. Germline assignment: CDR1 MNHEY and CDR2 SVGEGT. CDR3 nucleotides: TGTGCCAGCAGTTACAAACTTGAAGCTTTCTTT. Protein sequence: CASSYKLEAFF.

This clone was picked up a small number of times. The V call is TRBV5-6, the J call TRBJ1-1; D possibly corresponds to TRBD1 (6 bases). Trimming cost V 4 bases and J 1 base, with 8 bases left between them. This CDR3 spans 13 amino acids. Germline values: CDR1 SGHDT, CDR2 YYEEEE. CDR3 in amino acids: CASSIQGNTEAFF. In DNA, the CDR3 is TGTGCCAGCAGCATACAGGGGAACACTGAAGCTTTCTTT.

The rearrangement joins TRBV19 to TRBJ1-2; D uncertain. The CDR3 runs to 13 residues. Trimming shortened V by 8 bases and J by 3 bases, and 13 bases separated the two germline ends. Germline V lookup: CDR1 LNHDA, CDR2 SQIVND (reference sequence). This CDR3 reads CASSLGRDYGYTF. The CDR3 nucleotides are TGTGCCAGTTCCCTCGGGAGGGACTATGGCTACACCTTC.

This sequence joins TRBV28 and TRBJ1-6; 9 positions match TRBD1. The CDR3 totals 19 residues. The J segment lost 8 bases and the V segment lost 4 bases, leaving 18 bases of the junction unmatched. Germline CDR1 is MDHEN and CDR2 is SYDVKM. In DNA, the CDR3 is TGTGCCAGCAGTTCTCCTCCCGGGACAGGGATGATGGCAGATTCACCCCTCCACTTT. It encodes CASSSPPGTGMMADSPLHF.

The genes are TRBV19 and TRBJ1-5; 9 bases match TRBD1. This CDR3 spans 14 amino acids. Looked up from germline, CDR1 is LNHDA and CDR2 is SQIVND (reference sequence). With V trimmed by 8 bases and J by 7 bases, 9 bases remained unmatched. CDR3 DNA: TGTGCCAGTGGGGGGGACAGGGATTGGCAGCCCCAGCATTTT. It yields the protein CASGGDRDWQPQHF.

The CDR3 here is CAITGQGANYGYTF. DNA for the CDR3: TGTGCCATCACGGGGCAGGGGGCTAACTATGGCTACACCTTC. The chain recombines TRBV10-3 with TRBJ1-2; 7 positions match TRBD1. This CDR3 has 14 residues. From germline, CDR1 is ENHRY and CDR2 SYGVKD. V was clipped by 7 bases and J by 0 bases; unmatched bases: 5.

The V call is TRBV15, the J call TRBJ2-3; D not resolved. The length of the CDR3 is 12 residues. The ends were cut back, 1 base at V and 6 bases at J, with 5 bases in the middle. In germline, CDR1 is LNHNV, CDR2 YYDKDF (reference sequence). The CDR3 bases are TGTGCCACCAGCAGAGCGGAGGATACGCAGTATTTT. Residues: CATSRAEDTQYF.

This clone was detected only once. The gene calls are TRBV21-1 and TRBJ2-5; TRBD2 was called by the table and not checked on the DNA. TRBV21-1 is designated a pseudogene. CDR3 length: 15 residues. The CDR3, as DNA: TGTGCCAGCAGCAAAGCGCGGCAGTCCTTCGGCGCCCAGTACTTC. Translation gives CASSKARQSFGAQYF.

The V call is TRBV6-5, the J call TRBJ1-2; tentative D call: TRBD1 (5 bases). V lost 2 bases and J lost 2, with 9 bases in between. The CDR3 has 14 residues. The germline V gene has CDR1 MNHEY and CDR2 SVGAGI. CDR3 amino acids: CASSYGGGNYGYTF. In DNA form, the CDR3 reads TGTGCCAGCAGTTACGGTGGGGGGAACTATGGCTACACCTTC.

The genes are TRBV4-1 and TRBJ2-6; D perhaps matches TRBD2 (7 bases). This CDR3 is 16 amino acids long. Germline V CDR1 and CDR2: MGHRA, YSYEKL. V was trimmed by 7 bases and J by 1 base, leaving 14 bases between them. The CDR3 protein is CASTLRGGSGANVLTF. The CDR3 DNA reads as TGCGCCAGCACCCTAAGGGGGGGTTCTGGGGCCAACGTCCTGACTTTC.

The V call is TRBV10-3, the J call TRBJ2-5; D perhaps matches TRBD2 (6 bases). The CDR3 runs 12 residues. In germline, CDR1 is ENHRY, CDR2 SYGVKD. Trimming cost V 10 bases and J 5 bases, with 14 bases left between them. In DNA, the CDR3 is TGTGCCACAGGAGGGCAGGGTGAGACCCAGTACTTC. Its protein is CATGGQGETQYF.

About this clone itself: The sample contains more than one DNA sequence encoding this CDR3. The J gene is TRBJ1-1, the V gene TRBV18; no definite D call. This CDR3 has 13 residues. Per germline, CDR1 KGHSH and CDR2 LQKENI. V lost 3 bases to trimming and J lost 0 bases, with 5 bases between them. CDR3 in amino acids: CASSPSVNTEAFF. The CDR3 DNA reads TGTGCCAGCTCACCCAGCGTGAACACTGAAGCTTTCTTT.

CDR3 nucleotide sequence: TGTGCCAGCAGTTTCGGCAGGCACACCGGGGAGCTGTTTTTT. Translating gives CASSFGRHTGELFF. The gene calls are TRBV27 and TRBJ2-2; D gene uncertain. The CDR3 is made up of 14 amino acids. From germline, CDR1 is MNHEY and CDR2 SMNVEV (reference sequence). V gave up 3 bases and J gave up 3 bases, with 8 bases separating them.

This clone was seen only once. The V call is TRBV18, the J call TRBJ2-6; 7 bases fit TRBD2. Germline values: CDR1 KGHSH, CDR2 LQKENI. This CDR3 is built from 17 residues. V trimming: 2 bases; J trimming: 0 bases; junction bases outside the gene matches: 4. Written as DNA, the CDR3 is TGTGCCAGCTCACCAATTGGCGGGGGCTCTGGGGCCAACGTCCTGACTTTC. Translation: CASSPIGGGSGANVLTF.

This chain uses TRBV7-2 with TRBJ2-1, with 11 bases that match TRBD2. The germline V gene encodes CDR1 SGHTA and CDR2 FQGNSA. The length of the CDR3 is 17 residues. Losses at the gene ends were 4 bases for V and 7 bases for J; bases not matched to a gene: 12. The CDR3 reads CASSSPSSTSGVNEQFF. The CDR3 region has the DNA TGTGCCAGCAGCTCCCCCTCATCGACTAGCGGGGTTAATGAGCAGTTCTTC.

The J gene is TRBJ1-1, the V gene TRBV2; tentative D call: TRBD1 (6 bases). The CDR3 has 13 residues. Germline lookup yields CDR1 SNHLY and CDR2 FYNNEI. V lost 7 bases and J lost 0, with 9 bases in between. CDR3 region: CASNTGMNTEAFF. The DNA of the CDR3 is TGTGCCAGCAATACAGGGATGAACACTGAAGCTTTCTTT.

This chain links TRBV9 with TRBJ1-5; tentatively, D is TRBD1 (6 bases). V gave up 1 base and J gave up 0 bases, with 11 bases separating them. Per the germline V gene, CDR1 is SGDLS and CDR2 is YYNGEE. The CDR3 extends over 16 amino acids. The CDR3: CASSVRQDHSNQPQHF. DNA of the CDR3: TGTGCCAGCAGCGTAAGACAGGACCATAGCAATCAGCCCCAGCATTTT.

The chain recombines TRBV15 with TRBJ2-1; 7 positions match TRBD2. Trimming removed 1 base from V and 14 bases from J; junction bases left unmatched: 8. The CDR3 is made up of 13 amino acids. CDR1 is LNHNV, CDR2 YYDKDF, per germline (reference sequence). The CDR3 nucleotides are TGTGCCACCAGCAGAGTAGCCCCCCGGGGGGAGTTCTTC. Residues: CATSRVAPRGEFF.

As to this clone: Other DNA sequences in the same sample also yield this CDR3. The chain combines TRBV24-1 with TRBJ2-5; 8 positions match TRBD1. This CDR3 is built from 15 residues. V gave up 0 bases and J gave up 5 bases; unmatched junction bases: 4. CDR1 and CDR2 (germline): KGHDR, SFDVKD. This chain's CDR3 is CATSDLGRGQETQYF. The CDR3 nucleotides read TGTGCCACCAGTGATTTGGGCAGGGGGCAGGAGACCCAGTACTTC.

The gene calls are TRBV28 and TRBJ1-2; weak D call: TRBD1 (6 bases). The CDR3 covers 13 residues. The ends were cut back, 2 bases at V and 7 bases at J, with 11 bases in the middle. Germline CDR1 is MDHEN and CDR2 is SYDVKM. CDR3 nucleotides: TGTGCCAGCAGTTTAAGAGGGGGACGTGGCTACACCTTC. Translation gives CASSLRGGRGYTF.

This clone was picked up a small number of times. This chain joins TRBV2 and TRBJ2-7; D remains unclear. The CDR3 is made up of 13 amino acids. Germline V gene sequence: CDR1 SNHLY, CDR2 FYNNEI. Trimming stripped 4 bases from V and 2 bases from J, with 9 bases between. The CDR3 protein is CASSVTVTYEQYF. For the CDR3, the DNA is TGTGCCAGCAGTGTTACAGTTACCTACGAGCAGTACTTC.

The rearrangement uses TRBV4-1 and TRBJ1-6, with D possibly matching TRBD1 (5 bases). The CDR3 runs 15 residues. V was trimmed by 2 bases and J by 9 bases, leaving 14 bases between them. CDR1 MGHRA and CDR2 YSYEKL come from the germline V gene. The CDR3 coding sequence is TGCGCCAGCAGCCAACCTAGGGCCGGGGGTTCACCCCTCCACTTT. It specifies CASSQPRAGGSPLHF.